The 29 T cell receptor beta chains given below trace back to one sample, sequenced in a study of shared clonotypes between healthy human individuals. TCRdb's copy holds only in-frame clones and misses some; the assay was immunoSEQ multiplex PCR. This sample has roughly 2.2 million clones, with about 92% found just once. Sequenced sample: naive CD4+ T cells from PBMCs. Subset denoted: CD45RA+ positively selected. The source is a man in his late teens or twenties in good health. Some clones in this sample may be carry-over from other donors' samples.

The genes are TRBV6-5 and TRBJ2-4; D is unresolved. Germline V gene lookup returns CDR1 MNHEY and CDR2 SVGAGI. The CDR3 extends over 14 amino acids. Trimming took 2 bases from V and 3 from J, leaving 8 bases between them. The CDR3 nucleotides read TGTGCCAGCAGTTACAACATCAACAAAAACATTCAGTACTTC. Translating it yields CASSYNINKNIQYF.

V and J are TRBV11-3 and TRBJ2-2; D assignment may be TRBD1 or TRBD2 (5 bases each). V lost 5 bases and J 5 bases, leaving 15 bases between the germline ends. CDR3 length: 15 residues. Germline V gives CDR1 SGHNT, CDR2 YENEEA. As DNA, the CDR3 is TGTGCCAGCAGCGAGCTAGCTGGGGGAACCGGGGAGCTGTTTTTT. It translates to CASSELAGGTGELFF. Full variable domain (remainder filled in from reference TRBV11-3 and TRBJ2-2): EAGVVQSPRYKIIEKKQPVAFWCNPISGHNTLYWYLQNLGQGPELLIRYENEEAVDDSQLPKDRFSAERLKGVDSTLKIQPAELGDSAVYLCASSELAGGTGELFFGEGSRLTVL.

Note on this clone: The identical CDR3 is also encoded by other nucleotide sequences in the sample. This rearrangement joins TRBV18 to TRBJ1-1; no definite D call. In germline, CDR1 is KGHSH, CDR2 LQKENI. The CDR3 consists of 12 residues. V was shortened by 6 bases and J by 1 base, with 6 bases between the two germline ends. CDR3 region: CASSRENTEAFF. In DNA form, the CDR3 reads TGTGCCAGCTCGCGGGAGAACACTGAAGCTTTCTTT.

The CDR3 protein is CASSLEARNTEAFF. CDR3 coding DNA: TGTGCCAGCAGCTTAGAGGCGCGAAACACTGAAGCTTTCTTT. This chain joins TRBV7-8 and TRBJ1-1; no firm D call. Trimming cost V 1 base and J 2 bases, with 8 bases left between them. CDR1 is SGHVS and CDR2 is FQNEAQ in the germline V gene. This CDR3 has 14 amino acids.

The CDR3: CASSSGQGGNQPQHF. Written as DNA, the CDR3 is TGTGCCAGCAGCTCGGGACAGGGGGGCAATCAGCCCCAGCATTTT. The chain carries TRBV7-6 and TRBJ1-5; 11 bases match TRBD1. This CDR3 is 15 amino acids long. From germline, CDR1 is SGHVS and CDR2 FNYEAQ. The trim removed 4 bases at V and 2 bases at J, leaving 1 base unmatched.

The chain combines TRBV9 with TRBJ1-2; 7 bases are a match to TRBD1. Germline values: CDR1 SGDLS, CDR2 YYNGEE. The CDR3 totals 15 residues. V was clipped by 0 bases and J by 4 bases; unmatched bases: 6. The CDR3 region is CASSVDVTGLYGYTF. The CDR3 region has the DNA TGTGCCAGCAGCGTAGACGTGACAGGGCTCTATGGCTACACCTTC.

The CDR3 DNA sequence: TGTGCCAGTAGTATAGTCCTCGGCGGACTAGCGGGAAGAAACATTCAGTACTTC. Its protein is CASSIVLGGLAGRNIQYF. V usage is TRBV19 and J usage is TRBJ2-4; the match to TRBD2 covers 12 bases. The germline gives CDR1 LNHDA, CDR2 SQIVND (reference sequence). This CDR3 has 18 amino acids. V trimming: 1 base; J trimming: 6 bases; junction bases outside the gene matches: 10.

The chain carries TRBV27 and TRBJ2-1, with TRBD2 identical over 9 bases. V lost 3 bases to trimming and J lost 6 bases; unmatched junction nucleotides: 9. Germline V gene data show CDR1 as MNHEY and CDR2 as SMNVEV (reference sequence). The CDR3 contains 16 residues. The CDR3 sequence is CASSFSGLARPNEQFF. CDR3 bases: TGTGCCAGCAGTTTTTCGGGACTAGCCCGGCCCAATGAGCAGTTCTTC.

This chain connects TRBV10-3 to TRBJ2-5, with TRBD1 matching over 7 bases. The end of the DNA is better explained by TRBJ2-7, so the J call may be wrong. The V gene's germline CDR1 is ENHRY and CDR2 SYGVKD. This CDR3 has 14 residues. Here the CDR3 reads CAIRAPGQSIEQYF. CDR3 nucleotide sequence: TGTGCCATCAGGGCCCCGGGACAGTCTATCGAGCAGTACTTC.

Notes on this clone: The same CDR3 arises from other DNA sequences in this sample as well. Written as DNA, the CDR3 is TGCGCCAGCAGCTCGGGACAGGGGCTCACTGAAGCTTTCTTT. Protein product: CASSSGQGLTEAFF. This chain links TRBV5-1 with TRBJ1-1; 10 bases align to TRBD1. CDR1 SGHRS and CDR2 YFSETQ come from the germline V gene. The CDR3 covers 14 residues. Trimming cost V 3 bases and J 4 bases; bases outside gene matches: 3.

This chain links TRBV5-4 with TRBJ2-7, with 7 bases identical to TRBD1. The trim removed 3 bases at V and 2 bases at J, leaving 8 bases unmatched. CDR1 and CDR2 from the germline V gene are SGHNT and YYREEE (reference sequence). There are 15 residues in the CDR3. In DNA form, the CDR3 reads TGTGCCAGCAGCTACGGACAGGAGTTAACCTACGAGCAGTACTTC. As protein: CASSYGQELTYEQYF.

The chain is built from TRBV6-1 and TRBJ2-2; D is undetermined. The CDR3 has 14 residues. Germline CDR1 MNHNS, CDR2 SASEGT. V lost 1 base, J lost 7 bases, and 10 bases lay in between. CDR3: CASSEGLFYGELFF. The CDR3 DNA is TGTGCCAGCAGTGAAGGGCTCTTCTACGGGGAGCTGTTTTTT.

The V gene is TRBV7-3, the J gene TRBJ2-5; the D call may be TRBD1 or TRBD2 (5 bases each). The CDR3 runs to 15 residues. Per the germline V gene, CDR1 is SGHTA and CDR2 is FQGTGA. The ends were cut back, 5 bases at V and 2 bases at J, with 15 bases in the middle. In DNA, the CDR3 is TGTGCCAGCAGCCTTGCAGGGACCCAACAAGAGACCCAGTACTTC. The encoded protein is CASSLAGTQQETQYF.

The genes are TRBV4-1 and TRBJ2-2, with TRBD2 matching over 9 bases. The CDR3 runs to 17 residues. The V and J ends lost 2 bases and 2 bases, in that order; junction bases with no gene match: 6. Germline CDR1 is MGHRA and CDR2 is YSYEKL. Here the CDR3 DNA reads TGCGCCAGCAGCCAAAGGCTAGCGGGACTCAACACCGGGGAGCTGTTTTTT. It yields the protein CASSQRLAGLNTGELFF.

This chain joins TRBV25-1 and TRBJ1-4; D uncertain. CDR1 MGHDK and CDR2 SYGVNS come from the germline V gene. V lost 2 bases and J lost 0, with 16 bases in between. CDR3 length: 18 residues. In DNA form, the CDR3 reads TGTGCCAGCAGTGAAACTGTGTCGGCGGAGCCAACTAATGAAAAACTGTTTTTT. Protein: CASSETVSAEPTNEKLFF. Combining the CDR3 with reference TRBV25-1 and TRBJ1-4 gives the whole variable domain EADIYQTPRYLVIGTGKKITLECSQTMGHDKMYWYQQDPGMELHLIHYSYGVNSTEKGDLSSESTVSRIRTEHFPLTLESARPSHTSQYLCASSETVSAEPTNEKLFFGSGTQLSVL.

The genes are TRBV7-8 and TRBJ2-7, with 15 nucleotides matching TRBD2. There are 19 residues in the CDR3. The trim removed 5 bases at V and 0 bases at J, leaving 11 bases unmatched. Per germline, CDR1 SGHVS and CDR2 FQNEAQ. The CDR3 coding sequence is TGTGCCAGCAGCGACTCTAGGACTAGCGGGAGGGCCGACTCCTACGAGCAGTACTTC. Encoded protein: CASSDSRTSGRADSYEQYF.

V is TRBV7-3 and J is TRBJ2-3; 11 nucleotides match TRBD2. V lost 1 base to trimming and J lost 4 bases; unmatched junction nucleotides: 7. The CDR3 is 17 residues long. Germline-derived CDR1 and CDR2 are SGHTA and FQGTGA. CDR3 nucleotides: TGTGCCAGCAGCTTAATGGTAGCGGGAGGGCCGTCAGATACGCAGTATTTT. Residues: CASSLMVAGGPSDTQYF.

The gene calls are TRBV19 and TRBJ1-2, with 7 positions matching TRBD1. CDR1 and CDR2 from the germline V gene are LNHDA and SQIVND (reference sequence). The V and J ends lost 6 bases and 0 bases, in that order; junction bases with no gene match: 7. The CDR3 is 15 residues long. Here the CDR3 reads CASRRTGEANYGYTF. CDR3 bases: TGTGCCAGTAGGAGAACAGGGGAAGCTAACTATGGCTACACCTTC. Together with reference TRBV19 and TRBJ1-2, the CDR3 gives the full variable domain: DGGITQSPKYLFRKEGQNVTLSCEQNLNHDAMYWYRQDPGQGLRLIYYSQIVNDFQKGDIAEGYSVSREKKESFPLTVTSAQKNPTAFYLCASRRTGEANYGYTFGSGTRLTVV.

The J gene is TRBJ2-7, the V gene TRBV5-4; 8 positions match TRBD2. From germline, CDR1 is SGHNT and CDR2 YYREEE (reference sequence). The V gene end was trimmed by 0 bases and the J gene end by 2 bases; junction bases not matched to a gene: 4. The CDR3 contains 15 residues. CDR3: CASSLAGTRAYEQYF. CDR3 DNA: TGTGCCAGCAGCTTGGCTGGGACTAGGGCCTACGAGCAGTACTTC.

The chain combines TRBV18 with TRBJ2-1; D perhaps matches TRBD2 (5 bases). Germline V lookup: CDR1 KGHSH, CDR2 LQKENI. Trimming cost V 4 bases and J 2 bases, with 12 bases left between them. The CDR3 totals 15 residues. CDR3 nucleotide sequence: TGTGCCAGCTCACTCCATCCACTAGCCTACAATGAGCAGTTCTTC. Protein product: CASSLHPLAYNEQFF. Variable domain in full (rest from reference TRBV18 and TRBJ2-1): NAGVMQNPRHLVRRRGQEARLRCSPMKGHSHVYWYRQLPEEGLKFMVYLQKENIIDESGMPKERFSAEFPKEGPSILRIQQVVRGDSAAYFCASSLHPLAYNEQFFGPGTRLTVL.

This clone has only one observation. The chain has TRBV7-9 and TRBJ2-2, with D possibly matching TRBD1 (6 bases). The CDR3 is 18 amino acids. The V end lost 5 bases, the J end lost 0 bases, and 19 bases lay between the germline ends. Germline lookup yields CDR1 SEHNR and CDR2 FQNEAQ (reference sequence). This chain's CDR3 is CASSPKAIQGPNTGELFF. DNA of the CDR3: TGTGCCAGCAGCCCCAAAGCAATACAGGGCCCGAACACCGGGGAGCTGTTTTTT.

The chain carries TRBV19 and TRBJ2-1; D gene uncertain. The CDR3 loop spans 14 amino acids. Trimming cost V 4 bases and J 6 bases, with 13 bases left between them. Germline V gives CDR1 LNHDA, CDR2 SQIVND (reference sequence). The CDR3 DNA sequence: TGTGCCAGTAGTAAATCGAGGCAGGTCAATGAGCAGTTCTTC. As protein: CASSKSRQVNEQFF.

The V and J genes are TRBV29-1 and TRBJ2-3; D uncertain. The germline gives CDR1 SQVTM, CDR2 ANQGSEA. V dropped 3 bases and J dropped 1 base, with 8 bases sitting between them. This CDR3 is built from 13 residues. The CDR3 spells CSVDVARTDTQYF. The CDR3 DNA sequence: TGCAGCGTTGATGTGGCCCGCACAGATACGCAGTATTTT.

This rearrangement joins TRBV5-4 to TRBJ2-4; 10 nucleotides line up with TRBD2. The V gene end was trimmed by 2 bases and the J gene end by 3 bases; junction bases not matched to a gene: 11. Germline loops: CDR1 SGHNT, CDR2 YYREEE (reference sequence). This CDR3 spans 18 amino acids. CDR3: CASSFRLAGDRSKNIQYF. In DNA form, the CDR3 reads TGTGCCAGCAGCTTCCGTCTAGCGGGAGACAGGAGCAAAAACATTCAGTACTTC.

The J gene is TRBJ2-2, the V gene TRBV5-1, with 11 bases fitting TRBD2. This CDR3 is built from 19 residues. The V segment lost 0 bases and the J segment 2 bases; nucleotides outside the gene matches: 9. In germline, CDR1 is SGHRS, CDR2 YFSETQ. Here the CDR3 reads CASSLVVLAGGSNTGELFF. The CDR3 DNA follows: TGCGCCAGCAGCTTGGTTGTCCTAGCGGGAGGAAGCAACACCGGGGAGCTGTTTTTT.

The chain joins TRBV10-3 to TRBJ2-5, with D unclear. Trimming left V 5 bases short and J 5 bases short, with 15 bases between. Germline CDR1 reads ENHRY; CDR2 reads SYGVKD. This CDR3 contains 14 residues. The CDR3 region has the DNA TGTGCCATCAGTAGCCGGGCCGGGCCGGAGACCCAGTACTTC. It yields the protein CAISSRAGPETQYF.

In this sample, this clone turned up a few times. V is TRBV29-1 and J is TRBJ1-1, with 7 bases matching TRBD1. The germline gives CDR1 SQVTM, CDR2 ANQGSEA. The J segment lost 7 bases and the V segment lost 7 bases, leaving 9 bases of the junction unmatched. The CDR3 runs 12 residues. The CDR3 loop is CSAAGTAIEAFF. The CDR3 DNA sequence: TGCAGCGCCGCGGGGACAGCGATTGAAGCTTTCTTT.

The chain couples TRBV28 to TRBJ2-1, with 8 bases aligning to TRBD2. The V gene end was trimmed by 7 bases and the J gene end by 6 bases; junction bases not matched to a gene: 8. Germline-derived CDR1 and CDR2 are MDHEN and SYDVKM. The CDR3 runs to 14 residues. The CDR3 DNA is TGTGCCAGCACGGCCGGGGGGGTTCTCAATGAGCAGTTCTTC. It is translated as CASTAGGVLNEQFF.

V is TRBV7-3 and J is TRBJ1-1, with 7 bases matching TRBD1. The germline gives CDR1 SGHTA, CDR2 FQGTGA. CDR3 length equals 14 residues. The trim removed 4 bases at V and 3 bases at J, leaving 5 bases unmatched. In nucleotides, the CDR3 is TGTGCCAGCAGCTCAACAGGGGTCGACACTGAAGCTTTCTTT. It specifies CASSSTGVDTEAFF.